Below, 22 T cell receptor beta chains from the same sample are listed, as sequenced in a study of cytomegalovirus exposure and HLA in healthy donors. Clones were read by immunoSEQ multiplex PCR, and TCRdb kept only the in-frame ones, dropping some. The data hold around 260,000 clones, with about nine tenths observed a single time. Sequences were obtained from PBMCs. The receptors shown here come from a woman in her twenties or thirties in good health and CMV-seronegative.

The rearrangement joins TRBV19 to TRBJ2-1; 13 positions agree with TRBD2. V lost 4 bases to trimming and J lost 9 bases; unmatched junction nucleotides: 9. Germline V CDR1 and CDR2: LNHDA, SQIVND (reference sequence). CDR3 length: 16 amino acids. Here the CDR3 reads CASSNPGLAGMGEQFF. In DNA form, the CDR3 reads TGTGCCAGTAGTAATCCGGGACTAGCGGGAATGGGTGAGCAGTTCTTC.

The chain recombines TRBV11-2 with TRBJ2-7, with D possibly TRBD1 on 6 matching bases. The V gene lost 5 bases and the J gene lost 3 bases, with 11 bases spanning the gap. The germline V gene encodes CDR1 SGHAT and CDR2 FQNNGV. CDR3 length: 13 amino acids. The CDR3 sequence is CASSTGQLYEQYF. CDR3 nucleotides: TGTGCCAGCAGCACTGGACAGCTCTACGAGCAGTACTTC.

The chain carries TRBV2 and TRBJ2-3, with a weak D call TRBD2 (5 bases). V gave up 5 bases and J gave up 6 bases, with 12 bases separating them. The CDR3 extends over 13 amino acids. Germline V CDR1 and CDR2: SNHLY, FYNNEI. The CDR3 is CASSPTGVDTQYF. The CDR3 DNA is TGTGCCAGCAGTCCGACCGGGGTGGATACGCAGTATTTT. Variable domain in full (rest from reference TRBV2 and TRBJ2-3): EPEVTQTPSHQVTQMGQEVILRCVPISNHLYFYWYRQILGQKVEFLVSFYNNEISEKSEIFDDQFSVERPDGSNFTLKIRSTKLEDSAMYFCASSPTGVDTQYFGPGTRLTVL.

The chain couples TRBV30 to TRBJ2-7, with TRBD2 matching over 8 bases. Germline-derived CDR1 and CDR2 are GTSNPN and SVGIG (reference sequence). The CDR3 runs to 14 residues. V shed 1 base, J shed 4 bases, and the junction held 6 bases outside the gene matches. The CDR3 DNA sequence: TGTGCCTGGAGTGCTTCACCGGGGGGGTACGAGCAGTACTTC. This sequence encodes CAWSASPGGYEQYF.

The gene calls are TRBV4-2 and TRBJ2-3; 7 bases align to TRBD2. The J segment lost 0 bases and the V segment lost 4 bases, leaving 7 bases of the junction unmatched. The CDR3 runs 16 residues. CDR1 and CDR2 from the germline V gene are LGHNA and YNFKEQ. The CDR3: CASSPKKGLSTDTQYF. The CDR3 bases are TGTGCCAGCAGCCCTAAGAAGGGACTAAGCACAGATACGCAGTATTTT.

The CDR3 DNA is TGCGCCAGCAGTACGGAGGCGGGTGTTTTTTTCAAAGAGACCCAGTACTTC. Encoded protein: CASSTEAGVFFKETQYF. The gene calls are TRBV5-1 and TRBJ2-5, with D perhaps TRBD2 (5 bases). V was shortened by 5 bases and J by 3 bases, with 23 bases between the two germline ends. Germline CDR1 is SGHRS and CDR2 is YFSETQ. The CDR3 totals 17 residues. Variable domain in full (rest from reference TRBV5-1 and TRBJ2-5): KAGVTQTPRYLIKTRGQQVTLSCSPISGHRSVSWYQQTPGQGLQFLFEYFSETQRNKGNFPGRFSGRQFSNSRSEMNVSTLELGDSALYLCASSTEAGVFFKETQYFGPGTRLLVL.

The V and J genes are TRBV6-1 and TRBJ2-5, with TRBD2 matching 7 bases. V lost 3 bases and J lost 2; bases outside the gene matches: 3. The germline V gene encodes CDR1 MNHNS and CDR2 SASEGT. The CDR3 runs to 14 residues. CDR3 in amino acids: CASSDLAEQETQYF. CDR3 bases: TGTGCCAGCAGTGATCTAGCGGAACAAGAGACCCAGTACTTC.

The J gene is TRBJ2-7, the V gene TRBV7-6; 9 nucleotides match TRBD1. CDR1 and CDR2 from the germline V gene are SGHVS and FNYEAQ. The CDR3 spans 17 residues. V lost 5 bases, J lost 5 bases, and 16 bases stayed unmatched. This CDR3 is CASSPLHWDRASHEQYF. For the CDR3, the DNA is TGTGCCAGCAGCCCGCTGCATTGGGACAGGGCGTCCCACGAGCAGTACTTC.

CDR3 in amino acids: CASSPAPDSIGYGYTF. CDR3 DNA: TGTGCCAGCAGCCCAGCCCCGGACAGTATTGGGTATGGCTACACCTTC. The chain recombines TRBV11-2 with TRBJ1-2; perhaps TRBD1 as D (6 bases). The germline V gene has CDR1 SGHAT and CDR2 FQNNGV. The CDR3 contains 16 residues. V lost 5 bases, J lost 5 bases, and 21 bases lay in between.

The J gene is TRBJ2-7, the V gene TRBV28; perhaps TRBD2 as D (6 bases). The CDR3 loop spans 14 amino acids. V dropped 6 bases and J dropped 3 bases, with 15 bases sitting between them. Looked up from germline, CDR1 is MDHEN and CDR2 is SYDVKM. CDR3 DNA: TGTGCCAGCAGCAAGCCGGGACTTAACTACGAGCAGTACTTC. Translating it yields CASSKPGLNYEQYF.

The chain links TRBV27 to TRBJ2-1; no reliable D call. The V gene's germline CDR1 is MNHEY and CDR2 SMNVEV (reference sequence). The CDR3 runs 12 residues. The V gene lost 3 bases and the J gene lost 5 bases, with 5 bases spanning the gap. The CDR3 is CASSFADNEQFF. As DNA, the CDR3 is TGTGCCAGCAGTTTTGCAGACAATGAGCAGTTCTTC.

The rearrangement uses TRBV14 and TRBJ2-1, with D hard to call. CDR3 length: 12 amino acids. Trimming cost V 1 base and J 9 bases, with 7 bases left between them. The germline V gene encodes CDR1 SGHDN and CDR2 FVKESK. The CDR3 nucleotides read TGTGCCAGCAGCCAAGCAGTAAGTGAGCAGTTCTTC. Its protein is CASSQAVSEQFF.

The J gene is TRBJ2-1, the V gene TRBV5-6; 11 bases are a match to TRBD2. The CDR3 runs to 16 residues. CDR1 and CDR2 (germline): SGHDT, YYEEEE. With V trimmed by 4 bases and J by 4 bases, 7 bases remained unmatched. The CDR3 nucleotides read TGTGCCAGCAGCGGATTTAGCGGGAGGGGTTACAATGAGCAGTTCTTC. Amino acids: CASSGFSGRGYNEQFF. Combining the CDR3 with reference TRBV5-6 and TRBJ2-1 gives the whole variable domain DAGVTQSPTHLIKTRGQQVTLRCSPKSGHDTVSWYQQALGQGPQFIFQYYEEEERQRGNFPDRFSGHQFPNYSSELNVNALLLGDSALYLCASSGFSGRGYNEQFFGPGTRLTVL.

This rearrangement joins TRBV28 to TRBJ2-7; a possible D gene is TRBD1 (6 bases). The CDR3 has 13 amino acids. The germline V and J ends were trimmed by 9 bases and 2 bases, with 14 bases remaining between them. The germline gives CDR1 MDHEN, CDR2 SYDVKM. This CDR3 is CASTDRTTYEQYF. Here the CDR3 DNA reads TGTGCCAGTACGGACAGAACTACCTACGAGCAGTACTTC.

This sequence joins TRBV27 and TRBJ2-4; 12 nucleotides align to TRBD2. Germline V CDR1 and CDR2: MNHEY, SMNVEV (reference sequence). This CDR3 spans 18 amino acids. The V segment lost 5 bases and the J segment 0 bases; nucleotides outside the gene matches: 8. DNA of the CDR3: TGTGCCAGCAGTACTAGCGGGAGGCCGCCTATAGCCAAAAACATTCAGTACTTC. This translates into CASSTSGRPPIAKNIQYF.

CDR3 DNA: TGTGCCAGCAGCTTGGGAGTGAACACCGGGGAGCTGTTTTTT. Protein: CASSLGVNTGELFF. The chain has TRBV11-2 and TRBJ2-2; maybe TRBD2 (5 bases). Trimming cost V 3 bases and J 1 base, with 6 bases left between them. Germline assignment: CDR1 SGHAT and CDR2 FQNNGV. The CDR3 loop spans 14 amino acids.

The chain joins TRBV4-1 to TRBJ2-4, with D possibly TRBD2 on 5 matching bases. CDR1 is MGHRA, CDR2 YSYEKL, per germline. V lost 5 bases, J lost 5 bases, and 19 bases lay in between. The CDR3 extends over 16 amino acids. The DNA of the CDR3 is TGCGCCAGCAGCTCTCCCAGCGCGGGCTTGGAAAACATTCAGTACTTC. Its protein is CASSSPSAGLENIQYF.

The chain joins TRBV2 to TRBJ2-5, with D possibly called TRBD1 or TRBD2 (6 bases each). V was clipped by 1 base and J by 6 bases, with 9 bases between them. The CDR3 has 13 residues. Germline-derived CDR1 and CDR2 are SNHLY and FYNNEI. CDR3 in DNA: TGTGCCAGCAGTGAAGAGGGGGGTCAGACCCAGTACTTC. Translating gives CASSEEGGQTQYF.

In its sample, this clone was seen many times. The chain links TRBV2 to TRBJ1-2; no clear D gene. Trimming cost V 4 bases and J 2 bases, with 8 bases left between them. CDR1 is SNHLY and CDR2 is FYNNEI in the germline V gene. The CDR3 has 13 amino acids. The CDR3 spells CASSGPPNYGYTF. The CDR3 nucleotides are TGTGCCAGCAGTGGCCCGCCGAACTATGGCTACACCTTC.

This chain links TRBV25-1 with TRBJ1-4, with 7 positions matching TRBD1. V lost 9 bases and J lost 5; bases outside the gene matches: 9. This CDR3 comprises 14 residues. Germline assignment: CDR1 MGHDK and CDR2 SYGVNS. The CDR3 region has the DNA TGTGCCAGTTCGGGGCCAGGGGGGAATGAAAAACTGTTTTTT. Translating gives CASSGPGGNEKLFF.

This chain joins TRBV6-1 and TRBJ1-2; 8 bases line up with TRBD1. The CDR3 consists of 14 residues. Trimming cost V 8 bases and J 4 bases; bases outside gene matches: 9. In germline, CDR1 is MNHNS, CDR2 SASEGT. This chain's CDR3 is CASGRTGLPYGYTF. The CDR3 DNA follows: TGTGCCAGCGGTAGGACAGGGCTCCCCTATGGCTACACCTTC.

J is TRBJ2-7 and V is TRBV7-8; no firm D call. The CDR3 covers 12 residues. V lost 1 base, J lost 9 bases, and 10 bases lay in between. Germline V CDR1 and CDR2: SGHVS, FQNEAQ. The CDR3: CASSLGASVQYF. Written as DNA, the CDR3 is TGTGCCAGCAGCTTAGGGGCCTCGGTGCAGTACTTC. The full variable domain, its missing parts supplied by reference TRBV7-8 and TRBJ2-7, is GAGVSQSPRYKVAKRGQDVALRCDPISGHVSLFWYQQALGQGPEFLTYFQNEAQLDKSGLPSDRFFAERPEGSVSTLKIQRTQQEDSAVYLCASSLGASVQYFGPGTRLTVT.